This TCR beta chain was sequenced for a study of early T cells in non-severe SARS-CoV-2 infection. Study-level background: Unsorted whole-blood RNA was sequenced in bulk, leaving chains unpaired. Study results and limitations: Lookups in VDJdb leaned toward anti-spike CD8 responses and missed private and CD4 specificities.

Individually, cDNA molecules had unique molecular identifiers attached to them. One entry per CDR3 protein results from TCRdb running MiXCR on the 5' RACE reads. This table has about 53,000 distinct CDR3 sequences, less than 15% appearing once. CDR1 is SGHKS, CDR2 YYEKEE, per germline (reference sequence). V shed 2 bases and J 7 bases; nucleotides not matched to a gene: 6. CDR3 length: 14 residues. This clonotype has only a few counts. Antigen specificity is unknown. This specimen consisted of whole blood, obtained at baseline. This sequence joins TRBV5-5 and TRBJ2-7, with TRBD2 matching 10 bases. The clonotype originates from an adult who was a healthcare worker with PCR-confirmed SARS-CoV-2 infection or an uninfected control (not recorded which). The chain's CDR3 is CASSFDSGRPEQYF. The CDR3 DNA reads TGTGCCAGCAGCTTCGATAGCGGGAGGCCGGAGCAGTACTTC.